One sample yielded the 7 T cell receptor beta chains listed below, sequenced in a study of graft-versus-host responses after intestinal transplantation. Which antigens these TCRs recognize remains unknown. Produced via immunoSEQ multiplex PCR; TCRdb's table is partial and in-frame only. The repertoire includes 70,000 or so clones, about 87% of them detected once, and approximately 0.39% sits in the top ten. Material: unstimulated CD4+ T cells sorted from spleen or lymph node cells, obtained before transplant. The source of these receptors is a human donor who was the organ donor for an intestinal transplant.

V and J are TRBV19 and TRBJ1-5; TRBD1 matches 7 bases. The V and J ends lost 0 bases and 6 bases, in that order; junction bases with no gene match: 11. The CDR3 spans 17 residues. CDR1 and CDR2 from the germline V gene are LNHDA and SQIVND (reference sequence). The CDR3 sequence: CASSIDARDRGRQPQHF. The CDR3 region has the DNA TGTGCCAGTAGTATAGATGCCCGGGACAGAGGCCGTCAGCCCCAGCATTTT.

This chain joins TRBV5-1 and TRBJ2-5; 11 bases fit TRBD2. Trimming at V came to 0 bases and at J to 5 bases, leaving 3 bases not matched to a gene. Germline CDR1 reads SGHRS; CDR2 reads YFSETQ. The CDR3 runs to 15 residues. CDR3 sequence reads: CASSLGSGGGETQYF. The CDR3 DNA reads as TGCGCCAGCAGCTTGGGTAGCGGGGGGGGCGAGACCCAGTACTTC.

Turning to this clone: This specimen includes other DNA sequences encoding the same CDR3. The chain employs TRBV18 and TRBJ2-5; 13 bases agree with TRBD2. CDR3 size: 15 residues. Germline values: CDR1 KGHSH, CDR2 LQKENI. V lost 4 bases, J lost 1 base, and 0 bases stayed unmatched. The chain's CDR3 is CASSRTSGGQETQYF. The CDR3 DNA reads TGTGCCAGCTCACGGACTAGCGGGGGCCAAGAGACCCAGTACTTC.

This chain links TRBV5-6 with TRBJ2-2; 8 bases align to TRBD1. CDR3 length: 15 amino acids. The junction had 4 bases not matched to a gene; V was cut back by 5 bases and J by 1 base. Germline CDR1 reads SGHDT; CDR2 reads YYEEEE. CDR3 in amino acids: CASRTGTGNTGELFF. The DNA for the CDR3 is TGTGCCAGCAGAACCGGGACAGGGAACACCGGGGAGCTGTTTTTT.

J is TRBJ2-2 and V is TRBV6-4; 7 nucleotides align to TRBD2. Germline CDR1 MRHNA, CDR2 SNTAGT. This CDR3 is 14 amino acids long. The ends lost 5 bases at V and 2 bases at J; junction bases unmatched: 2. Written as DNA, the CDR3 is TGTGCCAGCAGTCTAGCGGACAACACCGGGGAGCTGTTTTTT. This encodes CASSLADNTGELFF.

The gene calls are TRBV15 and TRBJ2-5; possibly TRBD2 for D (5 bases). V lost 1 base to trimming and J lost 0 bases, with 12 bases between them. CDR1 and CDR2 (germline): LNHNV, YYDKDF (reference sequence). This CDR3 comprises 16 residues. The CDR3 sequence is CATSRGDSAHQETQYF. The DNA for the CDR3 is TGTGCCACCAGCAGAGGGGATAGCGCCCACCAAGAGACCCAGTACTTC.

CDR3: CASSATGAGYNNSPLHF. The CDR3 nucleotides read TGTGCCAGCTCTGCTACAGGGGCGGGTTATAATAATTCACCCCTCCACTTT. The chain couples TRBV18 to TRBJ1-6; 7 bases agree with TRBD1. V shed 6 bases and J 5 bases; nucleotides not matched to a gene: 13. Germline V lookup: CDR1 KGHSH, CDR2 LQKENI. This CDR3 is 17 amino acids long.